The 21 T cell receptor beta chains reported below all come from one sample, sequenced in a study of T cell repertoires in cytomegalovirus infection. TCRdb reprocessed the reads via MiXCR and lists one record per CDR3 protein. The repertoire holds some 940,000 distinct CDR3 sequences, around 32% seen once, with 13% in the top ten. For these TCRs, the target antigens are not known. The sample in question was cultured CD8+ T cells from PBMCs, obtained from culture after CMV antigen stimulation. The source of these receptors is a human donor in good health (CMV status not recorded). Some clones in this sample may be carry-over from other donors' samples.

This clonotype was seen more than once but under ten times. The chain recombines TRBV4-3 with TRBJ1-6; D is unclear. Germline V gives CDR1 LGHNA, CDR2 YSLEER. The CDR3 sequence is 16 residues long. Trimming left V 0 bases short and J 6 bases short, with 12 bases between. Here the CDR3 reads CASSQDPGLGNSPLHF. CDR3 nucleotides: TGCGCCAGCAGCCAAGATCCAGGTCTGGGTAATTCACCCCTCCACTTT.

This clonotype was detected ten times or more. This rearrangement joins TRBV5-8 to TRBJ2-5; TRBD1 is a possible D gene (6 bases). The CDR3 is 13 amino acids. V was cut by 1 base and J by 5 bases, with 9 bases left in between. Germline-derived CDR1 and CDR2 are SGHTS and YDEGEE. The CDR3 DNA reads as TGTGCCAGCAGCTTGAGGGGGATCGAGACCCAGTACTTC. Residues: CASSLRGIETQYF. Based on the CDR3 plus reference TRBV5-8 and TRBJ2-5, the full variable domain is EAGVTQSPTHLIKTRGQQATLRCSPISGHTSVYWYQQALGLGLQFLLWYDEGEERNRGNFPPRFSGRQFPNYSSELNVNALELEDSALYLCASSLRGIETQYFGPGTRLLVL.

The chain uses TRBV7-3 and TRBJ2-5; 7 bases line up with TRBD2. Looked up from germline, CDR1 is SGHTA and CDR2 is FQGTGA. This CDR3 contains 14 residues. The V and J ends lost 6 bases and 5 bases, in that order; junction bases with no gene match: 9. For the CDR3, the DNA is TGTGCCAGCAGAGGATCAGGACTAGTGGAGACCCAGTACTTC. Encoded protein: CASRGSGLVETQYF. Complete variable domain (other parts from reference TRBV7-3 and TRBJ2-5): GAGVSQTPSNKVTEKGKYVELRCDPISGHTALYWYRQSLGQGPEFLIYFQGTGAADDSGLPNDRFFAVRPEGSVSTLKIQRTERGDSAVYLCASRGSGLVETQYFGPGTRLLVL.

This clonotype was found a few times. CDR3 residues: CASSPEGQGLYGYTF. CDR3 coding DNA: TGTGCCAGTAGTCCCGAGGGACAGGGGTTATATGGCTACACCTTC. The chain recombines TRBV19 with TRBJ1-2, with 10 positions matching TRBD1. Germline CDR1 and CDR2: LNHDA and SQIVND (reference sequence). V shed 5 bases and J 5 bases; nucleotides not matched to a gene: 8. The CDR3 is 15 amino acids.

This clonotype was counted at least ten times. This chain links TRBV7-6 with TRBJ2-2; D is perhaps TRBD1 (5 bases). Trimming pared 1 base from V and 5 bases from J, leaving 8 bases between. The CDR3 contains 14 residues. Germline-derived CDR1 and CDR2 are SGHVS and FNYEAQ. The CDR3 DNA reads as TGTGCCAGCAGCTTAGTGGGGCCAACCGGGGAGCTGTTTTTT. Translation gives CASSLVGPTGELFF.

This clonotype occurred many times. The chain has TRBV7-9 and TRBJ2-7, with a tentative D call TRBD1 (5 bases). The CDR3 is made up of 14 amino acids. Deletions cut 5 bases from V and 0 bases from J, with 11 bases between. Germline V gives CDR1 SEHNR, CDR2 FQNEAQ (reference sequence). The CDR3, as DNA: TGTGCCAGCAGCGCCAGGGTCAGCTCCTACGAGCAGTACTTC. Its protein is CASSARVSSYEQYF.

For this clonotype: One junction end disagrees with the germline gene, perhaps due to a read error. This chain uses TRBV2 with TRBJ1-2; perhaps TRBD1 as D (5 bases). In germline, CDR1 is SNHLY, CDR2 FYNNEI. This CDR3 is 15 amino acids long. CDR3 protein: CVSSESRRDPDGYTF. The CDR3 coding sequence is TGTGTCAGCAGTGAATCTCGCAGGGACCCGGATGGCTACACCTTC.

The gene calls are TRBV7-1 and TRBJ2-7; 8 bases fit TRBD1. TRBV7-1 is sorted into the ORF group, with uncertain function. V lost 6 bases, J lost 3 bases, and 13 bases stayed unmatched. CDR3 length: 16 residues. Here the CDR3 reads CASRIRDRGSLYEQYV. The CDR3 nucleotides are TGTGCCAGCAGAATACGAGACAGGGGATCCCTCTACGAGCAGTACGTC.

This clonotype was seen only once. A junction boundary mismatches the germline segment, possibly from a read error. The rearrangement joins TRBV10-3 to TRBJ2-3, with TRBD2 identical over 10 bases. The CDR3 is 16 residues long. The germline V gene has CDR1 ENHRY and CDR2 SYGVKD. The CDR3 spells CAIRVPLAGSTDAQYF. The CDR3 DNA reads as TGTGCGATCAGGGTCCCACTAGCGGGGAGCACAGATGCGCAGTATTTT.

The chain employs TRBV7-6 and TRBJ2-1; D unclear. There are 15 residues in the CDR3. Germline values: CDR1 SGHVS, CDR2 FNYEAQ. V was pared by 5 bases and J by 5 bases, with 16 bases between. For the CDR3, the DNA is TGTGCCAGCAGCCCCCTGGTGGTAGGGCACAATGAGCAGTTCTTC. Its protein is CASSPLVVGHNEQFF. Using reference TRBV7-6 and TRBJ2-1 for the parts outside the CDR3, the full variable domain is GAGVSQSPRYKVTKRGQDVALRCDPISGHVSLYWYRQALGQGPEFLTYFNYEAQQDKSGLPNDRFSAERPEGSISTLTIQRTEQRDSAMYRCASSPLVVGHNEQFFGPGTRLTVL.

This clonotype appeared a few times. J is TRBJ1-1 and V is TRBV12-3 or TRBV12-4; maybe TRBD1 (6 bases). Trimming took off 3 bases at V and 4 bases at J, with 21 bases between the two ends. This CDR3 has 17 amino acids. CDR3 in DNA: TGTGCCAGCAGTTTCGTAGGGGGGCTGTCTTCGGGCACTGAAGCTTTCTTT. Protein product: CASSFVGGLSSGTEAFF.

This chain uses TRBV27 with TRBJ2-5; a possible D gene is TRBD2 (6 bases). In germline, CDR1 is MNHEY, CDR2 SMNVEV (reference sequence). Trimming shortened V by 4 bases and J by 3 bases, and 15 bases separated the two germline ends. This CDR3 comprises 15 residues. In nucleotides, the CDR3 is TGTGCCAGCAGTTCCCGGGGGACTCCGAAAGAGACCCAGTACTTC. This encodes CASSSRGTPKETQYF.

The chain uses TRBV7-9 and TRBJ2-1; D might be TRBD2 (6 bases). Germline values: CDR1 SEHNR, CDR2 FQNEAQ (reference sequence). This CDR3 region has 16 residues. Between the trimmed V and J ends, which lost 2 bases and 5 bases, there was a span of 16 bases. The CDR3 spells CASSLRGGGSDNEQFF. CDR3 in DNA: TGTGCCAGCAGCTTAAGAGGTGGGGGGAGCGACAATGAGCAGTTCTTC.

The J gene is TRBJ2-3, the V gene TRBV13, with 11 bases aligning to TRBD2. The CDR3 extends over 18 amino acids. Unmatched junction bases numbered 11, after V lost 4 bases and J lost 2 bases. Germline V gives CDR1 PRHDT, CDR2 FYEKMQ (reference sequence). The CDR3 DNA reads TGTGCCAGCAGCTGCGCTAGCGGGGGGAACCTAAACACAGATACGCAGTATTTT. Amino acids: CASSCASGGNLNTDTQYF.

This clonotype has more than one count but fewer than ten. The genes are TRBV12-3 or TRBV12-4 and TRBJ1-1, with D uncertain. The CDR3 loop spans 15 amino acids. Trimming stripped 2 bases from V and 7 bases from J, with 17 bases between. CDR3: CASSLSVPGEFEAFF. CDR3 sequence (DNA): TGTGCCAGCAGTTTATCCGTCCCTGGCGAATTTGAAGCTTTCTTT.

This clonotype came up a few times. The chain uses TRBV6-6 and TRBJ2-3; D might be TRBD2 (5 bases). The CDR3 sequence is 13 residues long. Per the germline V gene, CDR1 is MNHNY and CDR2 is SVGAGI (reference sequence). Trimming pared 3 bases from V and 5 bases from J, leaving 9 bases between. CDR3 amino acids: CASSYAGLDTQYF. CDR3 sequence (DNA): TGTGCCAGCAGTTATGCGGGCTTAGATACGCAGTATTTT.

In DNA form, the CDR3 reads TGTGCCAGCACCTACGGGACGCTGGGGGCAGATACGCAGTATTTT. Its protein product is CASTYGTLGADTQYF. The J gene is TRBJ2-3, the V gene TRBV6-1; D might be TRBD1 or TRBD2, each matching 5 bases. Germline V gene data show CDR1 as MNHNS and CDR2 as SASEGT. V lost 7 bases, J lost 4 bases, and 18 bases lay in between. CDR3 size: 15 residues.

The rearrangement uses TRBV7-9 and TRBJ1-1; D remains ambiguous. Trimming stripped 7 bases from V and 5 bases from J, with 11 bases between. This CDR3 is 12 amino acids long. In germline, CDR1 is SEHNR, CDR2 FQNEAQ (reference sequence). DNA of the CDR3: TGTGCCAGCAAGGGTCGACTTACTGAAGCTTTCTTT. This encodes CASKGRLTEAFF.

This sequence joins TRBV6-1 and TRBJ1-5; D possibly corresponds to TRBD1 (5 bases). The V gene's germline CDR1 is MNHNS and CDR2 SASEGT. CDR3 length: 16 amino acids. With 5 bases removed from V and 0 bases from J, the gap between germline ends came to 14 bases. CDR3 region: CASSPRRGGSNQPQHF. The CDR3 DNA sequence: TGTGCCAGCAGTCCACGCCGCGGGGGTAGCAATCAGCCCCAGCATTTT.

This clonotype came up a few times. The chain carries TRBV12-3 or TRBV12-4 and TRBJ1-5, with D unresolved. V was shortened by 2 bases and J by 0 bases, with 11 bases between the two germline ends. The CDR3 sequence is 16 residues long. The CDR3 bases are TGTGCCAGCAGTTTATCTAGTGGTTATAGCAATCAGCCCCAGCATTTT. This sequence encodes CASSLSSGYSNQPQHF.

The chain combines TRBV15 with TRBJ1-2, with TRBD1 matching 8 bases. Trimming removed 5 bases from V and 4 bases from J; junction bases left unmatched: 12. CDR3 length: 16 residues. Germline CDR1 reads LNHNV; CDR2 reads YYDKDF (reference sequence). CDR3 amino acids: CATSSTRGQGAYGYTF. The CDR3, as DNA: TGTGCCACCAGCTCAACCAGGGGGCAGGGGGCCTATGGCTACACCTTC.